Sequencing of this T cell receptor (beta chain) was carried out in a study of CD8+ T cells in alopecia areata. The study, taken as a whole, reports: Scalp sequencing also captures normal skin's resident alphabeta T cells.

To note about this clone: What it binds is not known.

Trimming took 6 bases from V and 6 from J; bases not matched to a gene: 4. The CDR3 covers 13 residues. Germline values: CDR1 MNHEY, CDR2 SMNVEV (reference sequence). Extracted from the samples, RNA was reverse transcribed into cDNA to serve as the sequencing template. Using immunoSEQ multiplex PCR, the repertoire was profiled, and TCRdb retains in-frame clones only, with some absent. The repertoire holds 100,000 to 150,000 clones, more than 40% seen once, with about 17% in the top ten. This receptor was taken from a human donor with alopecia areata. The gene calls are TRBV27 and TRBJ1-2; 10 bases fit TRBD1. This specimen consisted of CD8+ T cells sorted from blood, obtained at week 0. The DNA for the CDR3 is TGTGCCAGCAGCAGACAGGGGGCTAATGGCTACACCTTC. It translates to CASSRQGANGYTF.